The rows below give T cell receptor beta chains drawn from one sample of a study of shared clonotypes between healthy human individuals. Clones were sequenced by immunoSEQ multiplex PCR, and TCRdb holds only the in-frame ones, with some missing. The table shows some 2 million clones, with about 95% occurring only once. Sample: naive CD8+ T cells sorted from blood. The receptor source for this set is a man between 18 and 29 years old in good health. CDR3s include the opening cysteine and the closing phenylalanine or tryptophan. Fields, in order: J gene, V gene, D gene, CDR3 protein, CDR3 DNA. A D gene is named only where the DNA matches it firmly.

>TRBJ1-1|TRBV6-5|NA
CASSYNDLNTEAFF
TGTGCCAGCAGTTACAATGACCTGAACACTGAAGCTTTCTTT
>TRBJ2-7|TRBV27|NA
CASSLGRPQVYEQYF
TGTGCCAGCAGTTTAGGCAGGCCCCAGGTCTACGAGCAGTACTTC
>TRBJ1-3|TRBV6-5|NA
CASSYQGTGNTIYF
TGTGCCAGCAGTTACCAGGGAACTGGAAACACCATATATTTT
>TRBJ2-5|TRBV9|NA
CASSVEGGTQETQYF
TGTGCCAGCAGCGTAGAGGGCGGGACTCAAGAGACCCAGTACTTC
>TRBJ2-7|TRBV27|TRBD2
CASSPYSTSGGVYEQYF
TGTGCCAGCAGTCCCTATTCGACTAGCGGGGGGGTTTACGAGCAGTACTTC
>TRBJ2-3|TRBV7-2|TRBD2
CASSPGGLAGDTQYF
TGTGCCAGCAGCCCTGGGGGACTAGCGGGAGATACGCAGTATTTT
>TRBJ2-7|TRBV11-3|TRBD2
CASSSVGSGSHEQYF
TGTGCCAGCAGCTCCGTCGGGAGCGGGAGTCACGAGCAGTACTTC
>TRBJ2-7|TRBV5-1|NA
CASSLDRLSSSYEQYF
TGCGCCAGCAGCTTGGATCGGCTTTCGAGCTCCTACGAGCAGTACTTC
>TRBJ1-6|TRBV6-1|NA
CASSDRGSSYNSPLHF
TGTGCCAGCAGTGATCGAGGGAGCTCCTATAATTCACCCCTCCACTTT
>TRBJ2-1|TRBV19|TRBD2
CASSRGTSGTRYNEQFF
TGTGCCAGTAGCCGCGGGACTAGCGGGACGCGCTACAATGAGCAGTTCTTC
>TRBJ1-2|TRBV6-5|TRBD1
CASSGLGQGGGYTF
TGTGCCAGCAGTGGCCTCGGACAGGGCGGAGGCTACACCTTC
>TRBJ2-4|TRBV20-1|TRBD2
CSARDLGGEYF
TGCAGTGCTAGAGATCTGGGAGGGGAGTACTTC
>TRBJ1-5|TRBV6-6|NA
CASSSPRFQPQHF
TGTGCCAGCAGTTCCCCCAGGTTTCAGCCCCAGCATTTT